This T cell receptor (beta chain) was identified in a study of regulatory T cells in long-lasting Graves disease. Overall study findings and caveats: Lower TCR diversity characterized persistent Graves' patients relative to newly diagnosed patients.

The germline CDR1 and CDR2 sequences are SGHAT and FQNNGV. The CDR3 runs 15 residues. Trimming cost V 5 bases and J 0 bases, with 8 bases left between them. This clonotype was recorded many times. Its antigen is currently unknown. Building the TCR beta libraries relied on iRepertoire HTBI primers, and CDR3 regions underwent Arm-PCR. TCRdb reprocessed the multiplex PCR reads with MiXCR, giving one entry per CDR3 protein. The sample consists of under 450,000 distinct CDR3 sequences, around 22% of them appearing once. The time point here: persistent/refractory GD, antithyroid drugs over 5 years with positive TRAb. Construction of the TCR library relied on RNA isolated from PBMCs.

This specimen was peripheral blood mononuclear cells (PBMCs), taken when the disease was refractory, from a patient treated with antithyroid drugs. This sequence was found in a female donor with Graves disease. The rearrangement joins TRBV11-2 to TRBJ2-6; perhaps TRBD2 as D (5 bases). Written as DNA, the CDR3 is TGTGCCAGCAGCCCCCTAGCCTCTGGGGCCAACGTCCTGACTTTC. It translates to CASSPLASGANVLTF. The complete variable domain, with remaining parts taken from reference TRBV11-2 and TRBJ2-6, reads EAGVAQSPRYKIIEKRQSVAFWCNPISGHATLYWYQQILGQGPKLLIQFQNNGVVDDSQLPKDRFSAERLKGVDSTLKIQPAKLEDSAVYLCASSPLASGANVLTFGAGSRLTVL.